The sequence of this T cell receptor (beta chain) was determined in a study of technical replicates of blood from a handful of donors. The table came from immunoSEQ multiplex PCR; TCRdb's copy has only in-frame clones and leaves some out. The table shows some 82,000 clones, with roughly 94% occurring only once. The V gene lost 3 bases and the J gene lost 3 bases, with 4 bases spanning the gap. The CDR3 is 11 residues long. Germline-derived CDR1 and CDR2 are SQVTM and ANQGSEA. The V and J genes are TRBV29-1 and TRBJ2-3; unclear D gene. The clonotype was recovered from a human donor in good health. Material for sequencing was T cells isolated from PBMCs. The CDR3 loop is CSVDSTDTQYF. CDR3 DNA: TGCAGCGTTGACTCGACAGATACGCAGTATTTT.